This T cell receptor (beta chain) was sequenced during a study of blood T cells in healthy people across ages. Study-level results: No conclusive comparison of naive versus antigen-experienced cells was possible with unsorted PBMCs. It was the long-lived donors that had more naive CD4+ cells and higher diversity than aged donors.

Germline CDR1 and CDR2: LGHDT and YNNKEL (reference sequence). The CDR3 consists of 15 residues. Comment on this clonotype: What it binds is not known.

A second about 6 to 12 cycle PCR used barcoded and J-beta primers. Each CDR3 protein is one row after TCRdb ran MiXCR on the 5' RACE reads. Among some 760,000 distinct CDR3 sequences listed, around 25% were seen once. A further study also used this sample, focusing on T cells of mothers and their children. That source adds: Per child, roughly 3 million TCR beta CDR3 reads were obtained, against over 9.5 million per mother.

This clonotype was sampled from a boy younger than 18 in good health. The gene calls are TRBV3-1 and TRBJ2-5, with 8 bases aligning to TRBD1. The DNA end favors TRBJ2-7, so the J call may be wrong. Specimen: blood. CDR3 in amino acids: CASEQGAGGLYEQYF. DNA for the CDR3: TGTGCCAGCGAACAAGGGGCAGGGGGCCTCTACGAGCAGTACTTC.